The present T cell receptor (beta chain) was sequenced within a study of shared clonotypes between healthy human individuals. Study results and caveats: Naive subsets typically showed greater estimated richness than memory subsets.

CDR3 length: 13 amino acids. CDR1 and CDR2 (germline): LNHNV, YYDKDF (reference sequence). V was clipped by 7 bases and J by 2 bases; unmatched bases: 2. Produced via immunoSEQ multiplex PCR; TCRdb's table is partial and in-frame only. The profile covers a few million clones, with about nine tenths appearing a single time and approximately 0.41% taken by the ten largest. With respect to this clone: Its matching antigen is unknown.

This TCR derives from a young man in good health. Some clones in this sample may be carry-over from other donors' samples. The specimen sequenced was naive CD4+ T cells from PBMCs. Subset here: CD45RA+ positively selected. V is TRBV15 and J is TRBJ2-3; 8 nucleotides agree with TRBD2. The CDR3 loop reads CATMREATDTQYF. CDR3 DNA sequence: TGTGCCACCATGCGGGAGGCCACAGATACGCAGTATTTT.